A single sample is the source of the 3 T cell receptor beta chains below, sequenced in a study of blood T cell repertoires in COVID-19 (dated by TCRdb to the early 2020s). The library was generated by the immunoSEQ multiplex PCR assay. TCRdb re-hosts the immuneACCESS table, in-frame sequences only. Its copies lack some clones; in the studies checked, an unresolved V gene accounts for under half of them, and the cause for the rest is not known. In this sample the table shows under 50,000 clones, 85% to 95% of which occur a single time. The ten largest clones capture 0.9% to 1.1% of the sample. Sequenced material: peripheral blood. The receptor set was obtained from a man in his 60s with COVID-19, enrolled during active disease.

The chain employs TRBV11-2 and TRBJ1-6, with TRBD1 identical over 9 bases. V shed 5 bases, J shed 7 bases, and the junction held 6 bases outside the gene matches. Germline values: CDR1 SGHAT, CDR2 FQNNGV. The CDR3 runs to 15 residues. CDR3 amino acids: CASSLNGQGNSPLHF. The CDR3 DNA reads TGTGCCAGCAGCCTCAATGGACAGGGGAATTCACCCCTCCACTTT.

The gene calls are TRBV29-1 and TRBJ1-1, with D unclear. This CDR3 spans 14 amino acids. V was trimmed by 4 bases and J by 4 bases, leaving 16 bases between them. Germline loops: CDR1 SQVTM, CDR2 ANQGSEA. CDR3: CSVVPGYGGTEAFF. The CDR3, as DNA: TGCAGCGTTGTTCCGGGGTACGGTGGCACTGAAGCTTTCTTT.

The CDR3 loop is CASRTTGGGDTEAFF. The DNA of the CDR3 is TGCGCCAGCAGAACTACAGGGGGCGGGGACACTGAAGCTTTCTTT. The rearrangement links TRBV5-1 to TRBJ1-1; 9 bases are shared with TRBD1. The V gene's germline CDR1 is SGHRS and CDR2 YFSETQ. V lost 5 bases to trimming and J lost 3 bases; unmatched junction nucleotides: 8. The CDR3 is made up of 15 amino acids.